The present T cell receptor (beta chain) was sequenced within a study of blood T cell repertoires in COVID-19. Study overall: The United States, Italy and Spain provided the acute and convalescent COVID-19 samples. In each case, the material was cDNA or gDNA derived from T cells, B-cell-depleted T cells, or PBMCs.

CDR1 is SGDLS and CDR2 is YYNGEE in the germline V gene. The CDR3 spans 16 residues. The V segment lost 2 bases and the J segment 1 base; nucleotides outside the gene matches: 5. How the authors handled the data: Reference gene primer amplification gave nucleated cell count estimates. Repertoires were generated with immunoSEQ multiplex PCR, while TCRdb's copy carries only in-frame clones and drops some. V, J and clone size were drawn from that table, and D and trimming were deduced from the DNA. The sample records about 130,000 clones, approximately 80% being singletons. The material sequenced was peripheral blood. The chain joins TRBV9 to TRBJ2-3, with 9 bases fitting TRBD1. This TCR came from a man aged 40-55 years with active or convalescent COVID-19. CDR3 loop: CASSVRTGERTDTQYF. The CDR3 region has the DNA TGTGCCAGCAGCGTTAGGACAGGGGAACGCACAGATACGCAGTATTTT.